Below, 10 T cell receptor beta chains from the same sample are listed, as sequenced in a study of blood T cell repertoires in COVID-19. Using immunoSEQ multiplex PCR, the repertoire was profiled, and TCRdb retains in-frame clones only, with some absent. The sample records approximately 170,000 clones, around 87% being singletons. The specimen sequenced was peripheral blood. These receptors came from a woman older than 75 with COVID-19, enrolled during active disease.

A note on this clone: The same CDR3 can be traced to other DNA sequences in this sample. The chain employs TRBV20-1 and TRBJ1-5; unclear D gene. Germline V gene lookup returns CDR1 DFQATT and CDR2 SNEGSKA (reference sequence). V shed 1 base and J shed 6 bases, with 4 bases lying between them. This CDR3 region has 11 residues. CDR3 DNA: TGCAGTGCTAGAGCCGGTCAGCCCCAGCATTTT. Translated, it gives CSARAGQPQHF.

The V call is TRBV5-1, the J call TRBJ2-2; D gene uncertain. V lost 4 bases to trimming and J lost 6 bases, with 13 bases between them. CDR1 and CDR2 (germline): SGHRS, YFSETQ. The CDR3 is 14 residues long. The CDR3 bases are TGCGCCAGCAGCCTAGGAACGAGCCCCGGGGAGCTGTTTTTT. Its protein is CASSLGTSPGELFF. The full variable domain, with the rest looked up from reference TRBV5-1 and TRBJ2-2, is KAGVTQTPRYLIKTRGQQVTLSCSPISGHRSVSWYQQTPGQGLQFLFEYFSETQRNKGNFPGRFSGRQFSNSRSEMNVSTLELGDSALYLCASSLGTSPGELFFGEGSRLTVL.

The CDR3 sequence is CASSLAGGVNSPLHF. The CDR3 DNA reads TGTGCCAGCAGTTTAGCAGGGGGCGTGAATTCACCCCTCCACTTT. The chain carries TRBV28 and TRBJ1-6; 8 bases are a match to TRBD1. V shed 2 bases and J 7 bases; nucleotides not matched to a gene: 4. From germline, CDR1 is MDHEN and CDR2 SYDVKM. The CDR3 totals 15 residues.

The rearrangement joins TRBV9 to TRBJ2-5; D call uncertain. Germline CDR1 is SGDLS and CDR2 is YYNGEE. Trimming left V 0 bases short and J 7 bases short, with 13 bases between. The CDR3 spans 14 residues. CDR3 sequence: CASSVVAADSTQYF. DNA for the CDR3: TGTGCCAGCAGCGTAGTGGCCGCCGATTCGACCCAGTACTTC.

This chain links TRBV27 with TRBJ1-6, with D perhaps TRBD1 (6 bases). The CDR3 has 15 amino acids. V was clipped by 1 base and J by 7 bases, with 11 bases between them. CDR1 is MNHEY and CDR2 is SMNVEV in the germline V gene (reference sequence). The CDR3 spells CASSLYRVGNSPLHF. The CDR3 DNA follows: TGTGCCAGCAGTTTATACAGGGTAGGGAATTCACCCCTCCACTTT.

This rearrangement joins TRBV5-6 to TRBJ1-4; 7 bases agree with TRBD1. This CDR3 region has 14 residues. The germline V gene has CDR1 SGHDT and CDR2 YYEEEE. V was pared by 4 bases and J by 5 bases, with 5 bases of the junction left unmatched. The CDR3 sequence: CASSRDSQNEKLFF. DNA for the CDR3: TGTGCCAGCAGCCGGGACAGTCAAAATGAAAAACTGTTTTTT.

V gene TRBV2 combines with J gene TRBJ2-7; D perhaps matches TRBD2 (6 bases). The CDR3 consists of 14 residues. V was cut by 2 bases and J by 2 bases, with 10 bases left in between. The germline V gene has CDR1 SNHLY and CDR2 FYNNEI. Here the CDR3 reads CASSERRVTYEQYF. CDR3 nucleotides: TGTGCCAGCAGTGAAAGGAGGGTAACCTACGAGCAGTACTTC.

The chain is built from TRBV27 and TRBJ2-2; 11 nucleotides match TRBD2. The CDR3 is made up of 20 amino acids. Trimming at V came to 7 bases and at J to 2 bases, leaving 18 bases not matched to a gene. The V gene's germline CDR1 is MNHEY and CDR2 SMNVEV (reference sequence). The CDR3, as DNA: TGTGCCAGCACCCCTCATGCGCCACTTAGCGGGAGGGATAACACCGGGGAGCTGTTTTTT. Its translation is CASTPHAPLSGRDNTGELFF.

This chain links TRBV2 with TRBJ1-5; TRBD1 might be the D (6 bases). CDR1 and CDR2 (germline): SNHLY, FYNNEI. V lost 0 bases and J 6 bases, leaving 12 bases between the germline ends. The CDR3 extends over 15 amino acids. Here the CDR3 DNA reads TGTGCCAGCAGTGAAGCAGGGGGAAGGAGTCAGCCCCAGCATTTT. It codes for CASSEAGGRSQPQHF.

This chain uses TRBV3-1 (or the pseudogene TRBV3-2) with TRBJ2-5; 8 bases map to TRBD1. This CDR3 is built from 15 residues. Losses at the gene ends were 3 bases for V and 5 bases for J; bases not matched to a gene: 8. Looked up from germline, CDR1 is LGHDT and CDR2 is YNNKEL (reference sequence). The CDR3 reads CASSQATGAGETQYF. The CDR3 bases are TGTGCCAGCAGCCAGGCGACAGGGGCGGGGGAGACCCAGTACTTC.